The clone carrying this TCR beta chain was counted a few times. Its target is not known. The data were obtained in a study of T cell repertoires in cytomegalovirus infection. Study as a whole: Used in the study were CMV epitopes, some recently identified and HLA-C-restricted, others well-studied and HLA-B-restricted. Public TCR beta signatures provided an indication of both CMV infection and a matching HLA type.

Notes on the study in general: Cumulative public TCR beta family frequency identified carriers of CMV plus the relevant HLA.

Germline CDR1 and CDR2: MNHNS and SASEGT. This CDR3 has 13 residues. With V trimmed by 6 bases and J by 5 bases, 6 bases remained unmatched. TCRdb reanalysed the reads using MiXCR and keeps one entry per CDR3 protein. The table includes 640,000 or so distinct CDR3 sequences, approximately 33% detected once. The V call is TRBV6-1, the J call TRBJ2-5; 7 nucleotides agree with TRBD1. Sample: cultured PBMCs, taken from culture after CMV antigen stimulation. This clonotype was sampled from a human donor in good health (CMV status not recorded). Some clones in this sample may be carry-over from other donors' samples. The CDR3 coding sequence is TGTGCCAGCAGGGAACAGGGGTGGGAGACCCAGTACTTC. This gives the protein CASREQGWETQYF.